The entry that follows covers one TCR beta chain sequence. The data originate from a study of T cell changes during pregnancy in multiple sclerosis. Germline CDR1 LNHNV, CDR2 YYDKDF (reference sequence). The CDR3 length is 15 residues. Trimming removed 5 bases from V and 3 bases from J; junction bases left unmatched: 6. TCRdb's copy holds only in-frame clones and misses some; the assay was immunoSEQ multiplex PCR. The sample contains under 55,000 clones, approximately 90% of which appear only once. Sequenced material: CD8+ T cells from peripheral blood mononuclear cells, taken after pregnancy. This sequence was found in a female donor with multiple sclerosis, enrolled in a pregnancy study. This chain connects TRBV15 to TRBJ1-4, with TRBD1 matching over 7 bases. The CDR3, as DNA: TGTGCCACCAGCCAAGACAGGGTCGCTAATGAAAAACTGTTTTTT. Protein sequence: CATSQDRVANEKLFF.